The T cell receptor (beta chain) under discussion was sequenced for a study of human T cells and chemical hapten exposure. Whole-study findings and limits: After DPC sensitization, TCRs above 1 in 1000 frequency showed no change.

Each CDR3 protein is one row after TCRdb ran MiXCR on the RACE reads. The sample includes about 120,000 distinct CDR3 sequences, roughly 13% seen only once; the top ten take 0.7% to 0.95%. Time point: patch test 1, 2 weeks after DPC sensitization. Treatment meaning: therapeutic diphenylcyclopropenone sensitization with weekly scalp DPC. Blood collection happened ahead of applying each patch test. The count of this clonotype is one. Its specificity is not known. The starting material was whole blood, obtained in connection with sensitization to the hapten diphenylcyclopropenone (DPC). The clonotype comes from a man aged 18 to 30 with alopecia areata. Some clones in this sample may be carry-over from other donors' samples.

The CDR3 spells CASSTDGALAKNIQYF. The CDR3 nucleotides are TGTGCCAGCAGTACGGACGGTGCCCTAGCCAAAAACATTCAGTACTTC. The V and J genes are TRBV6-4 and TRBJ2-4; D gene unclear. Trimming stripped 5 bases from V and 0 bases from J, with 14 bases between. Germline CDR1 is MRHNA and CDR2 is SNTAGT. The CDR3 length is 16 residues.